What follows are 18 T cell receptor beta chains derived from one specimen sequenced in a study of shared clonotypes between healthy human individuals. Repertoires were generated with immunoSEQ multiplex PCR, while TCRdb's copy carries only in-frame clones and drops some. Of hundreds of thousands of clones listed, nearly 95% are singletons. Naive CD8 populations comprised CD45RO-negative cells positively selected for CCR7, excluding terminally differentiated effector memory CD45RA+ cells. Material for sequencing was naive CD8+ T cells sorted from blood. The receptors originated from a man aged 25-40 years in good health.

The chain couples TRBV15 to TRBJ2-7; 7 positions agree with TRBD2. CDR1 is LNHNV and CDR2 is YYDKDF in the germline V gene (reference sequence). V shed 0 bases and J 6 bases; nucleotides not matched to a gene: 5. CDR3 length equals 14 residues. CDR3 residues: CATSRDSGGGEQYF. In nucleotides, the CDR3 is TGTGCCACCAGCAGAGATTCGGGGGGAGGCGAGCAGTACTTC. The variable domain in full, completed from reference TRBV15 and TRBJ2-7, reads DAMVIQNPRYQVTQFGKPVTLSCSQTLNHNVMYWYQQKSSQAPKLLFHYYDKDFNNEADTPDNFQSRRPNTSFCFLDIRSPGLGDTAMYLCATSRDSGGGEQYFGPGTRLTVT.

The chain uses TRBV7-6 and TRBJ1-5, with D possibly matching TRBD1 (6 bases). The CDR3 totals 13 residues. Germline V gene data show CDR1 as SGHVS and CDR2 as FNYEAQ. Trimming shortened V by 5 bases and J by 7 bases, and 12 bases separated the two germline ends. CDR3 DNA sequence: TGTGCCAGCAGCCCTGAACAGGGCCAGCCCCAGCATTTT. It yields the protein CASSPEQGQPQHF.

This chain joins TRBV29-1 and TRBJ2-1; 12 bases agree with TRBD1. This CDR3 spans 17 amino acids. With V trimmed by 4 bases and J by 2 bases, 9 bases remained unmatched. CDR1 SQVTM and CDR2 ANQGSEA come from the germline V gene. CDR3 amino acids: CSVAGTGGESAYNEQFF. CDR3 coding DNA: TGCAGCGTTGCGGGGACAGGGGGCGAGTCAGCCTACAATGAGCAGTTCTTC.

This sequence joins TRBV30 and TRBJ2-7; D unclear. The germline V gene has CDR1 GTSNPN and CDR2 SVGIG (reference sequence). Between the trimmed V and J ends, which lost 0 bases and 7 bases, there was a span of 16 bases. The CDR3 is 14 residues long. Written as DNA, the CDR3 is TGTGCCTGGAGTGTAGGCTCCCCCCCAGGAGAGCAGTACTTC. It encodes CAWSVGSPPGEQYF. Based on the CDR3 plus reference TRBV30 and TRBJ2-7, the full variable domain is SQTIHQWPATLVQPVGSPLSLECTVEGTSNPNLYWYRQAAGRGLQLLFYSVGIGQISSEVPQNLSASRPQDRQFILSSKKLLLSDSGFYLCAWSVGSPPGEQYFGPGTRLTVT.

The chain joins TRBV6-5 to TRBJ2-5; D gene ambiguous. The CDR3 is 14 residues long. The germline CDR1 and CDR2 sequences are MNHEY and SVGAGI. Trimming stripped 1 base from V and 0 bases from J, with 6 bases between. The CDR3 region has the DNA TGTGCCAGCAGTTACTTCACAAACCAAGAGACCCAGTACTTC. Translated: CASSYFTNQETQYF.

The V gene is TRBV5-6, the J gene TRBJ2-5; a possible D gene is TRBD1 (6 bases). With 5 bases removed from V and 4 bases from J, the gap between germline ends came to 15 bases. Germline V gene data show CDR1 as SGHDT and CDR2 as YYEEEE. CDR3 length equals 14 residues. Written as DNA, the CDR3 is TGTGCCAGCAGTTCCCGGGACACCCGAGAGACCCAGTACTTC. Residues: CASSSRDTRETQYF. The full variable domain, completed using reference TRBV5-6 and TRBJ2-5, is DAGVTQSPTHLIKTRGQQVTLRCSPKSGHDTVSWYQQALGQGPQFIFQYYEEEERQRGNFPDRFSGHQFPNYSSELNVNALLLGDSALYLCASSSRDTRETQYFGPGTRLLVL.

The V call is TRBV11-3, the J call TRBJ2-7, with TRBD2 identical over 7 bases. This CDR3 is 13 amino acids long. In germline, CDR1 is SGHNT, CDR2 YENEEA. The V gene end was trimmed by 3 bases and the J gene end by 6 bases; junction bases not matched to a gene: 5. CDR3 protein: CASSFSWGGEQYF. The DNA of the CDR3 is TGTGCCAGCAGCTTTTCGTGGGGGGGCGAGCAGTACTTC. The complete variable domain, with remaining parts taken from reference TRBV11-3 and TRBJ2-7, reads EAGVVQSPRYKIIEKKQPVAFWCNPISGHNTLYWYLQNLGQGPELLIRYENEEAVDDSQLPKDRFSAERLKGVDSTLKIQPAELGDSAVYLCASSFSWGGEQYFGPGTRLTVT.

V is TRBV28 and J is TRBJ2-2, with D hard to call. Trimming stripped 5 bases from V and 9 bases from J, with 7 bases between. CDR1 is MDHEN and CDR2 is SYDVKM in the germline V gene. The CDR3 length is 11 residues. The chain's CDR3 is CASSPRRELFF. In nucleotides, the CDR3 is TGTGCCAGCAGTCCTAGAAGGGAGCTGTTTTTT.

This chain connects TRBV19 to TRBJ2-3, with 15 bases identical to TRBD2. Losses at the gene ends were 3 bases for V and 3 bases for J; bases not matched to a gene: 7. CDR3 length: 18 residues. Germline V gene sequence: CDR1 LNHDA, CDR2 SQIVND (reference sequence). As DNA, the CDR3 is TGTGCCAGTAGTATTCCCGGGACTAGCGGGAGGCGGACAGATACGCAGTATTTT. It encodes CASSIPGTSGRRTDTQYF.

The chain links TRBV6-4 to TRBJ2-1, with 8 nucleotides matching TRBD2. Trimming at V came to 5 bases and at J to 5 bases, leaving 2 bases not matched to a gene. Per the germline V gene, CDR1 is MRHNA and CDR2 is SNTAGT. This CDR3 has 13 residues. This chain's CDR3 is CASSIAGNNEQFF. The CDR3 DNA follows: TGTGCCAGCAGTATAGCGGGGAACAATGAGCAGTTCTTC.

V usage is TRBV25-1 and J usage is TRBJ2-3, with D tentatively TRBD1 (5 bases). The CDR3 covers 16 residues. Germline lookup yields CDR1 MGHDK and CDR2 SYGVNS. The V gene lost 1 base and the J gene lost 2 bases, with 13 bases spanning the gap. CDR3 region: CASSESPQGYTDTQYF. In DNA form, the CDR3 reads TGTGCCAGCAGTGAATCCCCCCAGGGATACACAGATACGCAGTATTTT.

The chain couples TRBV27 to TRBJ2-7; D ambiguous. The CDR3 covers 14 residues. V was clipped by 6 bases and J by 3 bases, with 15 bases between them. The germline gives CDR1 MNHEY, CDR2 SMNVEV (reference sequence). CDR3 in amino acids: CASSPQQTNYEQYF. The CDR3 nucleotides are TGTGCCAGCAGCCCCCAGCAGACGAACTACGAGCAGTACTTC.

V usage is TRBV4-1 and J usage is TRBJ2-5; no clear D. Germline CDR1 reads MGHRA; CDR2 reads YSYEKL. V lost 2 bases and J lost 7, with 17 bases in between. The CDR3 runs 15 residues. CDR3 region: CASSQSELGMRTQYF. The CDR3 DNA reads TGCGCCAGCAGCCAATCCGAACTGGGGATGAGGACCCAGTACTTC.

Only one count was recorded for this clone. At the DNA level, this CDR3 is encoded by other sequences in the same sample as well. This chain connects TRBV27 to TRBJ2-3; no firm D call. Germline V lookup: CDR1 MNHEY, CDR2 SMNVEV (reference sequence). The CDR3 is made up of 13 amino acids. Between the trimmed V and J ends, which lost 6 bases and 1 base, there was a span of 8 bases. In DNA, the CDR3 is TGTGCCAGCAGCTTCAGCGGCACAGATACGCAGTATTTT. It encodes CASSFSGTDTQYF.

The J gene is TRBJ2-1, the V gene TRBV7-6, with D uncertain. Trimming stripped 1 base from V and 6 bases from J, with 4 bases between. CDR1 and CDR2 from the germline V gene are SGHVS and FNYEAQ. The CDR3 contains 12 residues. The CDR3: CASSLESNEQFF. The CDR3 DNA reads as TGTGCCAGCAGCTTAGAAAGCAATGAGCAGTTCTTC.

The chain links TRBV29-1 to TRBJ2-1; TRBD2 aligns across 7 bases. Trimming cost V 5 bases and J 12 bases; bases outside gene matches: 4. CDR1 is SQVTM and CDR2 is ANQGSEA in the germline V gene. CDR3 length: 10 residues. The CDR3 loop reads CSVWWEGQFF. CDR3 nucleotide sequence: TGCAGCGTTTGGTGGGAGGGGCAGTTCTTC.

This sequence joins TRBV10-2 and TRBJ2-5; D is unresolved. Germline V gene data show CDR1 as WSHSY and CDR2 as SAAADI. The length of the CDR3 is 13 residues. The V and J ends lost 2 bases and 5 bases respectively, with 9 bases between them. This chain's CDR3 is CASSEPEAETQYF. The CDR3 DNA is TGCGCCAGCAGTGAGCCCGAAGCCGAGACCCAGTACTTC.

The rearrangement uses TRBV11-2 and TRBJ2-2; TRBD2 aligns across 11 bases. CDR1 and CDR2 from the germline V gene are SGHAT and FQNNGV. This CDR3 is 16 amino acids long. V was clipped by 5 bases and J by 4 bases; unmatched bases: 6. The CDR3 loop is CASSLGGLAVTGELFF. The CDR3 DNA reads as TGTGCCAGCAGCCTGGGGGGACTAGCGGTCACCGGGGAGCTGTTTTTT.